These T cell receptor beta chains were read from a single sample in a study of blood T cell repertoires in COVID-19. Clones were sequenced by immunoSEQ multiplex PCR, and TCRdb holds only the in-frame ones, with some missing. Of over 200,000 clones in the sample, about 91% are singletons; the top ten hold about 9.3%. Sequencing input: PBMCs or T cells enriched from blood (not recorded which). The origin of the receptors is a man younger than 30 with acute COVID-19. The CDR3 runs from the conserved cysteine through the conserved F or W. The D gene is left open where the match is weak. Not all rows give a size; the values are once, few, many and, for expanded clones, a class.

>TRBV11-2|TRBJ1-6|-|-
TGTGCCAGCAGCTTACAGGGGCCCTCACCCCTCCACTTT
CASSLQGPSPLHF
>TRBV24-1|TRBJ1-2|-|-
TGTGCCACCAGTGATTCCCTAAGTGGTGGCTACACCTTC
CATSDSLSGGYTF
>TRBV12-3/TRBV12-4|TRBJ2-1|-|-
TGTGCCAGCAGTTTAAGGGGGGAGCAGTTCTTC
CASSLRGEQFF
>TRBV7-9|TRBJ1-6|-|-
TGTGCCAGCAGCGCTACGGGAGCACCCCTCCACTTT
CASSATGAPLHF
>TRBV7-8|TRBJ2-7|-|TRBD2
TGTGCCAGCAGCTTATCCCTAGCGGGCGGCGAGCAGTACTTC
CASSLSLAGGEQYF
>TRBV9|TRBJ2-3|-|TRBD2
TGTGCCAGCAGCCCTCAGACTAGCGAAAGATGGAATACGCAGTATTTT
CASSPQTSERWNTQYF
>TRBV24-1|TRBJ2-7|-|-
TGTGCCACCAGTGATTTTCTAGGACAGATCTACGAGCAGTACTTC
CATSDFLGQIYEQYF
>TRBV7-6|TRBJ2-1|-|-
TGTGCCAGCAGCTTAGGAGAGAATGAGCAGTTCTTC
CASSLGENEQFF
>TRBV6-5|TRBJ1-3|-|TRBD1
TGTGCCAGCATTAGGACAGGCGACTCTGGAAACACCATATATTTT
CASIRTGDSGNTIYF
>TRBV20-1|TRBJ1-4|few|-
TGCAGTGCTAGTGGGGCCGGGGATGAAAAACTGTTTTTT
CSASGAGDEKLFF
>TRBV28|TRBJ2-7|-|TRBD2
TGTGCCAGCAGTCTGGGACTAGCGGAGGACTACGAGCAGTACTTC
CASSLGLAEDYEQYF
>TRBV6-1|TRBJ1-5|-|TRBD1
TGTGCCAGCAGTGAATCAGATGGACAGGGGCCTCAGCCCCAGCATTTT
CASSESDGQGPQPQHF
>TRBV28|TRBJ1-1|-|-
TGTGCCAGCAGTTTCCAACAGAACACTGAAGCTTTCTTT
CASSFQQNTEAFF
>TRBV4-2|TRBJ2-7|-|-
TGTGCCAGCAGCCAACAGACAGGAAACGAGCAGTACTTC
CASSQQTGNEQYF
>TRBV19|TRBJ1-2|-|-
TGTGCCAGTAGTATAGATTACGCCAGTTCCTATGGCTACACCTTC
CASSIDYASSYGYTF
>TRBV27|TRBJ2-7|-|TRBD2
TGTGCCAGCAGTTTATGGGGGGGGACCCTCTACGAGCAGTACTTC
CASSLWGGTLYEQYF
>TRBV5-1|TRBJ2-2|-|TRBD2
TGCGCCAGCAGCCCGGGAATGTCGGGAGGTCGAACCGGGGAGCTGTTTTTT
CASSPGMSGGRTGELFF
>TRBV27|TRBJ2-1|-|TRBD2
TGTGCCAGCAGTTTCTCCGCGGCTAGCGGGAGATGGGGGCAGTTCTTC
CASSFSAASGRWGQFF
>TRBV6-5|TRBJ2-7|-|-
TGTGCCAGCAGTTCCTCGACATACTCCTACGAGCAGTACTTC
CASSSSTYSYEQYF
>TRBV28|TRBJ1-5|-|TRBD1
TGTGCCAGCGTAAGACAGGGAGGTAATCAGCCCCAGCATTTT
CASVRQGGNQPQHF
>TRBV18|TRBJ2-7|-|-
TGTGCCAGCTCGACGGACAGTCAACCCTACGAGCAGTACTTC
CASSTDSQPYEQYF
>TRBV14|TRBJ2-7|-|-
TGTGCCAGCGGAGAACAGGGTCCCGAGCAGTACTTC
CASGEQGPEQYF
>TRBV11-3|TRBJ2-2|-|TRBD1
TGTGCCAGCAGCTCGGTCACCGGGACAGGACGACCCACCGGGGAGCTGTTTTTT
CASSSVTGTGRPTGELFF
>TRBV6-2/TRBV6-3|TRBJ1-2|few|-
TGTGCCAGCAGTCAAGTGGAGGCCTATGGCTACACCTTC
CASSQVEAYGYTF
>TRBV4-1|TRBJ2-7|-|-
TGCGCCAGCAGCCAACCGGGCCCAGGAGGCGAGCAGTACTTC
CASSQPGPGGEQYF
>TRBV7-8|TRBJ2-2|-|-
TGTGCCAGCTGCGGGCTACAATCGAACACCGGGGAGCTGTTTTTT
CASCGLQSNTGELFF
>TRBV28|TRBJ1-2|-|-
TGTGCCAGCAGGCTCACAGGGATCAGGGGCTACACCTTC
CASRLTGIRGYTF
>TRBV19|TRBJ2-7|-|-
TGTGCCAGTAGTATACAGGCAGGTTCAACCTACGAGCAGTACTTC
CASSIQAGSTYEQYF
>TRBV12-5|TRBJ1-5|few|-
TGTGCTAGTGGATCCTCGTATAGCAATCAGCCCCAGCATTTT
CASGSSYSNQPQHF
>TRBV6-1|TRBJ1-2|once|-
TGTGCCAGCAGTGAGGCCGGGGGGTTCTATGGCTACACCTTC
CASSEAGGFYGYTF
>TRBV24-1|TRBJ1-1|-|-
TGTGCCACCAGTGATCGGAGGGCCGGAGGAAAAGCTTTCTTT
CATSDRRAGGKAFF
>TRBV6-2/TRBV6-3|TRBJ2-5|-|-
TGTGCCAGCATCCCGGGGCAGGGGCCTTCGCAAGAGACCCAGTACTTC
CASIPGQGPSQETQYF
>TRBV19|TRBJ1-1|-|TRBD1
TGTGCCAGTAGTAGAGGGACAGGCGCGAACACTGAAGCTTTCTTT
CASSRGTGANTEAFF
>TRBV18|TRBJ2-7|-|TRBD1
TGTGCCAGCTCACAATGGGACAGCTCCTACGAGCAGTACTTC
CASSQWDSSYEQYF
>TRBV7-6|TRBJ1-4|-|TRBD1
TGTGCCAGCAGCCCAGAGGGACAGGGTCACGAAAAACTGTTTTTT
CASSPEGQGHEKLFF
>TRBV27|TRBJ1-1|few|TRBD1
TGTGCCAGCAGTCCCAACAGGGGGACTGAAGCTTTCTTT
CASSPNRGTEAFF
>TRBV6-5|TRBJ2-3|once|-
TGTGCCAGCAGTTACTCTCCGGGACTGAGCACAGATACGCAGTATTTT
CASSYSPGLSTDTQYF
>TRBV5-1|TRBJ1-3|once|-
TGCGCCAGCAGCTCTTTAGGGGAATCTGGAAACACCATATATTTT
CASSSLGESGNTIYF
>TRBV27|TRBJ2-5|-|TRBD1
TGTGCCAGCAGTTTGCACAGGGGGCCCCAAGAGACCCAGTACTTC
CASSLHRGPQETQYF
>TRBV7-9|TRBJ2-2|-|TRBD1
TGTGCCAGCAGCCAACGACAGGGGTTCGGGGAGCTGTTTTTT
CASSQRQGFGELFF
>TRBV12-5|TRBJ1-2|-|TRBD1
TGTGCTAGTTCCAAAGGGACAGACTATGGCTACACCTTC
CASSKGTDYGYTF
>TRBV28|TRBJ1-2|-|TRBD1
TGTGCCAGCAGTCCCACAGGGGGCGACGGCTACACCTTC
CASSPTGGDGYTF
>TRBV7-9|TRBJ1-2|-|TRBD1
TGTGCCAGCAGCTCGACAGGGTACCAAAGGGGCTACACCTTC
CASSSTGYQRGYTF
>TRBV10-3|TRBJ2-5|-|TRBD2
TGTGCCATCAGTAGCGGGAGGGCCGTGGAAGAGACCCAGTACTTC
CAISSGRAVEETQYF